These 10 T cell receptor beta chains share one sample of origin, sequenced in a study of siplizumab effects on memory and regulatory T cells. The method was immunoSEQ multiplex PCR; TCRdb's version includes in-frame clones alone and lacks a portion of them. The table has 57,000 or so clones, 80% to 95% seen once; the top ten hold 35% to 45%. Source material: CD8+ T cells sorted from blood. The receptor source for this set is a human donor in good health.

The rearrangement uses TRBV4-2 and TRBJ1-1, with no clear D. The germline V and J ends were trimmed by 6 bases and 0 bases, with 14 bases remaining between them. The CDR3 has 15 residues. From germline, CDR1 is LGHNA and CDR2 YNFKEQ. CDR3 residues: CASSEGFGLNTEAFF. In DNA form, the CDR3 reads TGTGCCAGCAGTGAGGGATTCGGTCTGAACACTGAAGCTTTCTTT.

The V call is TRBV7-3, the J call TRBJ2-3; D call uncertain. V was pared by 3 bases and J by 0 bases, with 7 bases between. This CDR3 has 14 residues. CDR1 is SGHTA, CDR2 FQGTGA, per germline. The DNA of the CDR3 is TGTGCCAGCAGCTTTACTCCTAGCACAGATACGCAGTATTTT. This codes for CASSFTPSTDTQYF.

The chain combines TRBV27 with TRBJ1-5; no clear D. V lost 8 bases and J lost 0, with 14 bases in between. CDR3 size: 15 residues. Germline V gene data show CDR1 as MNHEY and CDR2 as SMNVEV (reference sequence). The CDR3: CASGLLGDSNQPQHF. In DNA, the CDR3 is TGTGCCAGCGGATTGTTGGGAGATAGCAATCAGCCCCAGCATTTT.

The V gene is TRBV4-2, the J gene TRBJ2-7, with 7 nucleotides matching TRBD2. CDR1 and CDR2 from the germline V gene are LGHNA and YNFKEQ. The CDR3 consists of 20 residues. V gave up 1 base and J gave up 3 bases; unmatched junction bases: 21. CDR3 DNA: TGTGCCAGCAGCCAAGCACCGATTGGATCTGGCGGGAGAGCAATCTACGAGCAGTACTTC. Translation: CASSQAPIGSGGRAIYEQYF.

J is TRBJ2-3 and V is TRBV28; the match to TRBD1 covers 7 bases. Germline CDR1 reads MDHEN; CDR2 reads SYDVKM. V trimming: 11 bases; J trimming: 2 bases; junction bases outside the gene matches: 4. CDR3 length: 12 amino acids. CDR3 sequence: CAAQGDTDTQYF. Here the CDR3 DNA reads TGTGCCGCCCAGGGGGACACAGATACGCAGTATTTT.

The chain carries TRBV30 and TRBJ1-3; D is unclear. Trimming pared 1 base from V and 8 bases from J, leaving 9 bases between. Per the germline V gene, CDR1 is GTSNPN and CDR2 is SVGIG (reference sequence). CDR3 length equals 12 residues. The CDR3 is CAWSGGIDTIYF. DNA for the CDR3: TGTGCCTGGAGTGGGGGAATAGACACCATATATTTT.

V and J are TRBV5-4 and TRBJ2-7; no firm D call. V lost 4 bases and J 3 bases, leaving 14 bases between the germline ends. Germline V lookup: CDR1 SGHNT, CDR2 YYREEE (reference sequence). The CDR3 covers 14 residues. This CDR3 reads CASSLRFGDYEQYF. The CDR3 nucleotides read TGTGCCAGCAGCCTCAGGTTTGGGGACTACGAGCAGTACTTC.

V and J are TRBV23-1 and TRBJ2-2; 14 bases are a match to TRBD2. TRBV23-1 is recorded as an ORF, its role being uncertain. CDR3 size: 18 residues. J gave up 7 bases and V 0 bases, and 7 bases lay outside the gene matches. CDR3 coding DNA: TGCGCCAGCAGTCAATCAGGGGGACTAGCGGGAGCTGGCGGGGAGCTGTTTTTT. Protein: CASSQSGGLAGAGGELFF.

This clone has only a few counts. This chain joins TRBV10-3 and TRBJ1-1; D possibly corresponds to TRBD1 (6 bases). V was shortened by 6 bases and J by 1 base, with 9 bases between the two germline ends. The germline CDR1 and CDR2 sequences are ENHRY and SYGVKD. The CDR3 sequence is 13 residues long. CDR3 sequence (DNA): TGTGCCATCAGCCTACAGGGGAACACTGAAGCTTTCTTT. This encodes CAISLQGNTEAFF.

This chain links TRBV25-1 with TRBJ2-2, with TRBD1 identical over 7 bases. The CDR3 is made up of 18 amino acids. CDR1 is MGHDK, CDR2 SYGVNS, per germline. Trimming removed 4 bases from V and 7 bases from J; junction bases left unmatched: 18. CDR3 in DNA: TGTGCCAGCAGTGCTTCCCCGGGACAGACGATCTACGACGGGGAGCTGTTTTTT. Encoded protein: CASSASPGQTIYDGELFF.